This TCR beta chain was recovered during a study of PD-1 blockade in classical Hodgkin lymphoma. Across the whole study: Administration of nivolumab to patients was at 3 mg/kg intravenously every 2 weeks.

Here immunoSEQ multiplex PCR was the method, and the copy in TCRdb shows in-frame clones only, minus some. The sample carries roughly 20,000 clones, less than 85% recorded once. Study results and caveats: When set against healthy donors, newly diagnosed patients were reported to show lower baseline TCR diversity. At C4D1, TCR diversity had climbed significantly for CD4+ cells, though not for CD8+ cells.

Concerning this clone itself: Its antigen remains unknown.

CDR3 length: 13 residues. The germline V and J ends were trimmed by 5 bases and 4 bases, with 11 bases remaining between them. The germline CDR1 and CDR2 sequences are SGHAT and FQNNGV. All patients experienced relapse after autologous stem cell transplantation, and brentuximab vedotin exposure was variable. Best responses fell into complete response, partial response or progressive disease. The sample consisted of peripheral blood mononuclear cells (PBMCs), taken at baseline. This sequence joins TRBV11-2 and TRBJ1-1; D gene uncertain. The TCR sequence derives from a human donor with classical Hodgkin lymphoma. The CDR3 reads CASSPVPGTEAFF. CDR3 nucleotides: TGTGCCAGCAGCCCTGTCCCGGGCACTGAAGCTTTCTTT.